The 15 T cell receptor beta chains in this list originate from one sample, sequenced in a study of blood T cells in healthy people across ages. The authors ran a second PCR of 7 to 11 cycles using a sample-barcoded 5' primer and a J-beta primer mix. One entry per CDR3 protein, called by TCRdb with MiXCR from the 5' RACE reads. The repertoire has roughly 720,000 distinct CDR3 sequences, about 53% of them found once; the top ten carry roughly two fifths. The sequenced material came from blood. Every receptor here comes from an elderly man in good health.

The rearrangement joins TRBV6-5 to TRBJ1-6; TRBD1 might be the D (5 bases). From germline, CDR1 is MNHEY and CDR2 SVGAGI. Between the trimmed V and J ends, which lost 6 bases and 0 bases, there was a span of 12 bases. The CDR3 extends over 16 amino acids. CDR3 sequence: CASRISGPSYNSPLHF. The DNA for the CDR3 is TGTGCCAGCAGGATATCAGGGCCCTCCTATAATTCACCCCTCCACTTT.

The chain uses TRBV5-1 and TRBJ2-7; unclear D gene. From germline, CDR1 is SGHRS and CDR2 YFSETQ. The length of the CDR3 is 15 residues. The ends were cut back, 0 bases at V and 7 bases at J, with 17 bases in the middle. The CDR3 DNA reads TGCGCCAGCAGCTTGGAGGGTGGATCCTACAATGAGCAGTACTTC. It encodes CASSLEGGSYNEQYF. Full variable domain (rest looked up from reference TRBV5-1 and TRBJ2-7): KAGVTQTPRYLIKTRGQQVTLSCSPISGHRSVSWYQQTPGQGLQFLFEYFSETQRNKGNFPGRFSGRQFSNSRSEMNVSTLELGDSALYLCASSLEGGSYNEQYFGPGTRLTVT.

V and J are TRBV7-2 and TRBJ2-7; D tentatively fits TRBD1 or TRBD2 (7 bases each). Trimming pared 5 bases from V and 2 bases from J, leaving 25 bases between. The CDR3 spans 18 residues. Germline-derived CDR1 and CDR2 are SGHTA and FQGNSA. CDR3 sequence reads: CASSPFQGEGLRAYEQYF. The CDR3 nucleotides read TGTGCCAGCAGCCCGTTCCAGGGGGAGGGCCTGAGGGCCTACGAGCAGTACTTC.

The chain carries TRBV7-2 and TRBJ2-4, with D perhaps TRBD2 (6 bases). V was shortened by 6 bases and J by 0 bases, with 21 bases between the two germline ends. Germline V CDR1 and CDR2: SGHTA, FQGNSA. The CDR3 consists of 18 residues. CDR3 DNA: TGTGCCAGCAGTGCGGGACGGATCATTGGATCAGCCAAAAACATTCAGTACTTC. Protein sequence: CASSAGRIIGSAKNIQYF.

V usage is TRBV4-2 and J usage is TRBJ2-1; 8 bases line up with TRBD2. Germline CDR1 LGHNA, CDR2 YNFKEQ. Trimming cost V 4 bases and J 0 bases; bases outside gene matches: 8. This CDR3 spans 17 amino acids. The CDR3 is CASSPLGGAASYNEQFF. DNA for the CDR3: TGTGCCAGCAGCCCCCTCGGGGGGGCGGCCTCCTACAATGAGCAGTTCTTC.

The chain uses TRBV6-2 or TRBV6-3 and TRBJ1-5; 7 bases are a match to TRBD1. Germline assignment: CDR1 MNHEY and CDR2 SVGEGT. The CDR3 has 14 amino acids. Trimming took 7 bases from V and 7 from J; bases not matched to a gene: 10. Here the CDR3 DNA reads TGTGCCAGCATGGACAGGACCGCGAGGCAGCCCCAGCATTTT. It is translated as CASMDRTARQPQHF.

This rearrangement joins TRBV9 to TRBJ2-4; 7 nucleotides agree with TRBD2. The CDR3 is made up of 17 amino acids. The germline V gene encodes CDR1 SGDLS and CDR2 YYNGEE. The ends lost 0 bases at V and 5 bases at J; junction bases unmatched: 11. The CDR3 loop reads CASSVGGGQRFENIQYF. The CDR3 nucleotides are TGTGCCAGCAGCGTAGGGGGGGGTCAACGGTTCGAAAACATTCAGTACTTC.

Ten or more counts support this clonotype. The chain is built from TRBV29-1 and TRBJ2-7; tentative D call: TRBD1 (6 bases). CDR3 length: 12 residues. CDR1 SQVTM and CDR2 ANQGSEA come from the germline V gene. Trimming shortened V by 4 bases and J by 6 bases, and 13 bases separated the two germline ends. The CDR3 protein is CSVAGQGGEQYF. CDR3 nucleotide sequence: TGCAGCGTTGCGGGGCAAGGGGGCGAGCAGTACTTC.

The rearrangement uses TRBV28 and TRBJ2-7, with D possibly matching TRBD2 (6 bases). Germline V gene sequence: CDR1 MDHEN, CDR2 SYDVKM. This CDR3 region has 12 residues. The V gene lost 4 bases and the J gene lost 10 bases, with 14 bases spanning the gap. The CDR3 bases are TGTGCCAGCAGTTACGGGAGTAGAACCCAGTACTTC. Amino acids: CASSYGSRTQYF.

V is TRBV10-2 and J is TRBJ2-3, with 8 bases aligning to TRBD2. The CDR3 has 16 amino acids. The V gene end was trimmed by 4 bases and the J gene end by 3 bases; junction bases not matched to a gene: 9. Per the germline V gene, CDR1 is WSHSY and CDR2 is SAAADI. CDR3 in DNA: TGCGCCAGCAGTGGAATTCCGGGGGGGGGAACAGATACGCAGTATTTT. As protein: CASSGIPGGGTDTQYF.

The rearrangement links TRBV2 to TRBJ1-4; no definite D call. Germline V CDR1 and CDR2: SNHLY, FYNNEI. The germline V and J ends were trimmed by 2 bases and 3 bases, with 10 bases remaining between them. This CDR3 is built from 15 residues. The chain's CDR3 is CASSESGSSNEKLFF. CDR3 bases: TGTGCCAGCAGTGAATCGGGGAGTTCTAATGAAAAACTGTTTTTT.

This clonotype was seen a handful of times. CDR3: CASAGYQSSYNEQFF. CDR3 nucleotide sequence: TGTGCCAGCGCAGGGTACCAGAGCTCCTACAATGAGCAGTTCTTC. The chain combines TRBV6-1 with TRBJ2-1; possible D gene TRBD1, 5 bases. Germline CDR1 reads MNHNS; CDR2 reads SASEGT. CDR3 length equals 15 residues. V was pared by 8 bases and J by 0 bases, with 14 bases between.

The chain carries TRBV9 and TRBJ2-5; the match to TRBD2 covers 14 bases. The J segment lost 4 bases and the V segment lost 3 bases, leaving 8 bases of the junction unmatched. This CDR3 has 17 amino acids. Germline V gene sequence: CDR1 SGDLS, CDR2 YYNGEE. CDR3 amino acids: CASSGGGLAGVGETQYF. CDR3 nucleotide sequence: TGTGCCAGCAGCGGGGGGGGACTAGCGGGAGTTGGAGAGACCCAGTACTTC. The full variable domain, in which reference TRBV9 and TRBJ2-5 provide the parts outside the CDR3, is DSGVTQTPKHLITATGQRVTLRCSPRSGDLSVYWYQQSLDQGLQFLIQYYNGEERAKGNILERFSAQQFPDLHSELNLSSLELGDSALYFCASSGGGLAGVGETQYFGPGTRLLVL.

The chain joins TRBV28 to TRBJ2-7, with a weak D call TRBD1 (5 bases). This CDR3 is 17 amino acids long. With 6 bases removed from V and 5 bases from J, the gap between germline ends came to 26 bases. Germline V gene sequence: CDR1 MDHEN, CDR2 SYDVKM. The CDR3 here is CASSSGRAEVRVHEQYF. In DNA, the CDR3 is TGTGCCAGCAGCTCGGGCAGGGCCGAAGTAAGAGTCCACGAGCAGTACTTC.

The DNA for the CDR3 is TGTGCCAGCAGCTACGGACGGAACCCCCAAGAGACCCAGTTCTTC. Amino acids: CASSYGRNPQETQFF. The chain has TRBV9 and TRBJ2-5; no clear D. The end of the DNA aligns better with TRBJ2-1, so the J call may be wrong. The CDR3 length is 15 residues. CDR1 SGDLS and CDR2 YYNGEE come from the germline V gene.